A single sample is the source of the 14 T cell receptor beta chains below, sequenced in a study of cytomegalovirus exposure and HLA in healthy donors. Vbeta (60) and Jbeta (13) primers were used in the PCR. Sequencing used immunoSEQ multiplex PCR; TCRdb keeps in-frame clones, though not all of them. The table lists about 120,000 clones, about 75% of them singletons. Sequenced material: PBMCs. The receptors were sampled from a middle-aged woman in good health and CMV-seropositive.

The gene calls are TRBV9 and TRBJ2-1; 10 bases fit TRBD2. Germline CDR1 and CDR2: SGDLS and YYNGEE. The J segment lost 2 bases and the V segment lost 4 bases, leaving 3 bases of the junction unmatched. The length of the CDR3 is 15 residues. The CDR3 DNA reads TGTGCCAGCAGCCTACTAGCGGGGACCTACAATGAGCAGTTCTTC. This sequence encodes CASSLLAGTYNEQFF.

The rearrangement uses TRBV18 and TRBJ2-2; 8 nucleotides agree with TRBD2. J was trimmed by 5 bases and V by 3 bases; bases with no gene match: 8. Germline assignment: CDR1 KGHSH and CDR2 LQKENI. This CDR3 comprises 16 residues. The CDR3: CASSPLLRGATGELFF. The CDR3 DNA reads TGTGCCAGCTCACCCCTGCTGCGGGGGGCGACCGGGGAGCTGTTTTTT.

The chain links TRBV7-9 to TRBJ2-7; tentative D call: TRBD2 (6 bases). The CDR3 consists of 13 residues. Germline V lookup: CDR1 SEHNR, CDR2 FQNEAQ (reference sequence). Trimming shortened V by 3 bases and J by 5 bases, and 11 bases separated the two germline ends. The CDR3 sequence: CASSFWGVDEQYF. The CDR3 nucleotides are TGTGCCAGCAGCTTTTGGGGGGTAGACGAGCAGTACTTC.

This clone has more than one count but fewer than ten. V is TRBV6-6 and J is TRBJ2-7; D not resolved. The CDR3 extends over 11 amino acids. Germline CDR1 and CDR2: MNHNY and SVGAGI (reference sequence). Trimming removed 6 bases from V and 2 bases from J, with 5 bases in between. CDR3 DNA sequence: TGTGCCAGCAGGGCAGCCTACGAGCAGTACTTC. This encodes CASRAAYEQYF.

This chain uses TRBV2 with TRBJ1-1; 8 bases are shared with TRBD1. CDR3 length: 14 amino acids. With 7 bases clipped from V and 2 bases from J, the junction kept 6 bases outside the gene matches. Germline V gene data show CDR1 as SNHLY and CDR2 as FYNNEI. CDR3 bases: TGTGCCAGCACCACAGGGGGGGGAAACACTGAAGCTTTCTTT. Translating gives CASTTGGGNTEAFF.

V and J are TRBV19 and TRBJ2-5; D perhaps matches TRBD1 (6 bases). Trimming cost V 4 bases and J 5 bases, with 11 bases left between them. The germline V gene has CDR1 LNHDA and CDR2 SQIVND (reference sequence). The CDR3 runs 13 residues. CDR3 in amino acids: CASSTDRRETQYF. The CDR3 bases are TGTGCCAGTAGTACCGACAGGCGCGAGACCCAGTACTTC.

V gene TRBV19 combines with J gene TRBJ2-6; the D gene is possibly TRBD1 (6 bases). The ends were cut back, 8 bases at V and 1 base at J, with 9 bases in the middle. The CDR3 covers 14 residues. Germline V gene data show CDR1 as LNHDA and CDR2 as SQIVND (reference sequence). In DNA, the CDR3 is TGTGCCAGTGGACAGAGGTCTGGGGCCAACGTCCTGACTTTC. Protein sequence: CASGQRSGANVLTF. Looking up the rest from reference TRBV19 and TRBJ2-6 gives the full variable domain: DGGITQSPKYLFRKEGQNVTLSCEQNLNHDAMYWYRQDPGQGLRLIYYSQIVNDFQKGDIAEGYSVSREKKESFPLTVTSAQKNPTAFYLCASGQRSGANVLTFGAGSRLTVL.

V gene TRBV2 combines with J gene TRBJ2-3; no clear D gene. CDR3 length: 14 amino acids. V lost 3 bases and J 0 bases, leaving 7 bases between the germline ends. CDR1 and CDR2 (germline): SNHLY, FYNNEI. The CDR3 coding sequence is TGTGCCAGCAGTGAGGCCTCTAGCACAGATACGCAGTATTTT. As protein: CASSEASSTDTQYF.

J is TRBJ1-1 and V is TRBV5-1; 8 nucleotides agree with TRBD1. V lost 4 bases to trimming and J lost 4 bases; unmatched junction nucleotides: 6. The CDR3 length is 14 residues. CDR1 and CDR2 from the germline V gene are SGHRS and YFSETQ. The CDR3 region has the DNA TGCGCCAGCAGCGGACAGGGTCTCTCCACTGAAGCTTTCTTT. This translates into CASSGQGLSTEAFF.

This chain uses TRBV28 with TRBJ1-4, with a tentative D call TRBD1 (5 bases). CDR1 and CDR2 (germline): MDHEN, SYDVKM. CDR3 size: 15 residues. Trimming took off 6 bases at V and 7 bases at J, with 18 bases between the two ends. Here the CDR3 DNA reads TGTGCCAGCAGGCTCGCGGGGCTACTTAGTGAAAAACTGTTTTTT. As protein: CASRLAGLLSEKLFF.

The chain combines TRBV1 with TRBJ2-3; the table assigns TRBD2, which was not confirmed against the DNA. TRBV1 is a pseudogene segment. The length of the CDR3 is 19 residues. As DNA, the CDR3 is TGCACCAGCAGCCAAGACCCCAGACTAGCGGGGGGGAGGAAAGATACGCAGTATTTT. It translates to CTSSQDPRLAGGRKDTQYF.

CDR3 DNA: TGTGCCACTACCCGACGACAGGTACATTACCGGGGCGGAGACACCATATATTTT. It translates to CATTRRQVHYRGGDTIYF. This chain connects TRBV19 to TRBJ1-3; D perhaps matches TRBD1 (6 bases). Germline-derived CDR1 and CDR2 are LNHDA and SQIVND (reference sequence). V lost 10 bases and J lost 8, with 33 bases in between. CDR3 length: 18 residues.

V gene TRBV5-1 combines with J gene TRBJ2-7; tentatively, D is TRBD1 (6 bases). Germline V gene data show CDR1 as SGHRS and CDR2 as YFSETQ. Trimming removed 0 bases from V and 3 bases from J, with 10 bases in between. This CDR3 is built from 14 residues. CDR3 residues: CASSLEGHNYEQYF. In nucleotides, the CDR3 is TGCGCCAGCAGCTTGGAGGGACACAACTACGAGCAGTACTTC.

In this sample, this clone turned up a few times. The V gene is TRBV4-1, the J gene TRBJ1-3; a possible D gene is TRBD1 (6 bases). Between the trimmed V and J ends, which lost 7 bases and 1 base, there was a span of 11 bases. The CDR3 covers 14 residues. Germline lookup yields CDR1 MGHRA and CDR2 YSYEKL. The CDR3 nucleotides are TGCGCCAGCACCGCAACAGGGTCTGGAAACACCATATATTTT. Residues: CASTATGSGNTIYF.